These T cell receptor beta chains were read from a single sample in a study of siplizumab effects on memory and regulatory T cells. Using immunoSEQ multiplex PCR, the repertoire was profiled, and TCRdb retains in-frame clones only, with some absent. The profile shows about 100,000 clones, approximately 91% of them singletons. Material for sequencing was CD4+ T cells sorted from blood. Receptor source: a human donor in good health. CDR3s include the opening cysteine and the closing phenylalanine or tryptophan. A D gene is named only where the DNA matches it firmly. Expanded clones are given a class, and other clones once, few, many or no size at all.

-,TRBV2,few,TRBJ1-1,CASMGNTEAFF,TGTGCCAGCATGGGGAACACTGAAGCTTTCTTT
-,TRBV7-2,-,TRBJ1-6,CASSSTTQGTGSPLHF,TGTGCCAGCAGCTCAACCACGCAGGGGACGGGGTCACCCCTCCACTTT
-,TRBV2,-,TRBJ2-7,CASRRDREQYF,TGTGCCAGCAGGCGGGACCGCGAGCAGTACTTC
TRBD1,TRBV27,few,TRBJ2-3,CASSRDRGLDTQYF,TGTGCCAGCTCTCGGGACAGGGGTTTGGATACGCAGTATTTT
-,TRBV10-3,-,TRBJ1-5,CAISDGLGRNSNQPQHF,TGTGCCATCAGTGACGGTTTGGGGAGAAATAGCAATCAGCCCCAGCATTTT
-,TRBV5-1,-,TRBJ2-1,CASSLGPEYEQFF,TGCGCCAGCAGCTTGGGCCCCGAATATGAGCAGTTCTTC
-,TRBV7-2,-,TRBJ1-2,CASSLLGLYGYTF,TGTGCCAGCAGCTTATTGGGTCTCTATGGCTACACCTTC
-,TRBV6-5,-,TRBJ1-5,CASTSRHPNQPQHF,TGTGCCAGCACCTCAAGGCATCCCAATCAGCCCCAGCATTTT
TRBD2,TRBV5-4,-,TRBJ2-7,CASSFGRGAYEQYF,TGTGCCAGCAGCTTTGGGCGGGGGGCCTACGAGCAGTACTTC
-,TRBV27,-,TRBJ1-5,CASSYRENQPQHF,TGTGCCAGCAGCTACAGGGAGAATCAGCCCCAGCATTTT